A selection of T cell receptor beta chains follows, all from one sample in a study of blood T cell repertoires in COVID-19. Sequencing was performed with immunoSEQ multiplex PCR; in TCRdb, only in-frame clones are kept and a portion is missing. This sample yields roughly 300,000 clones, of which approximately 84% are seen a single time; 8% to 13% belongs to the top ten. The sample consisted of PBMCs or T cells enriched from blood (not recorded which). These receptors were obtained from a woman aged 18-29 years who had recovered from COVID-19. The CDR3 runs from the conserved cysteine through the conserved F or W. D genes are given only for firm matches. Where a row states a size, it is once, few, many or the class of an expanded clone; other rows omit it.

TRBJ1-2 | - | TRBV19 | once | TGTGCCAGTAGTATTTCTATTCCACATGGCTACACCTTC | CASSISIPHGYTF
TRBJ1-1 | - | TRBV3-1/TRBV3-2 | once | TGTGCCAGCAGCCAAGTTTCGACTGAAGCTTTCTTT | CASSQVSTEAFF
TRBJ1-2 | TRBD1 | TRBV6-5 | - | TGTGCCAGCAGTTCGGGACAGGTCTATGGCTACACCTTC | CASSSGQVYGYTF
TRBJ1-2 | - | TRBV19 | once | TGTGCCTGTACCCCCTCAGCGGGCTATGGCTACACCTTC | CACTPSAGYGYTF
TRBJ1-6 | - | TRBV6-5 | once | TGTGCCAGCAGCAACTTCGGAGATTCACCCCTCCACTTT | CASSNFGDSPLHF
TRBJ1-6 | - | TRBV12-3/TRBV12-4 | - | TGTGCCAGCACCTTGGGGGGGCGATCACCCCTCCACTTT | CASTLGGRSPLHF
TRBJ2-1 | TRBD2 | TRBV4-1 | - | TGCGCCAGCAGCCAGGTAACTAGCGGTCCCTACAATGAGCAGTTCTTC | CASSQVTSGPYNEQFF
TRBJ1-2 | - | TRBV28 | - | TGTGCCAGCAGCTACAGGGACGGCTACACCTTC | CASSYRDGYTF
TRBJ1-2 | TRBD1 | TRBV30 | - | TGTGCCTGGCGGACAGGTGCCTCCTATGGCTACACCTTC | CAWRTGASYGYTF
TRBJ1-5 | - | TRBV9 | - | TGTGCCAGTGGGAGGGGCGCCGGCAATCAGCCCCAGCATTTT | CASGRGAGNQPQHF
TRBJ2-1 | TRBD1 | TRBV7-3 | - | TGTGCCAGCAGCCCCCAGGGGGCGGAATACAATGAGCAGTTCTTC | CASSPQGAEYNEQFF